The sequence of this T cell receptor beta chain was determined in a study of T cell repertoires in cytomegalovirus infection. Comment on this clonotype: The antigen remains unidentified.

TCRdb processed the reads anew with MiXCR; each CDR3 protein has one entry. Here the sample spans 100,000 or so distinct CDR3 sequences, approximately 32% being singletons. Trimming removed 2 bases from V and 0 bases from J; junction bases left unmatched: 7. Looked up from germline, CDR1 is SEHNR and CDR2 is FQNEAQ (reference sequence). The CDR3 loop spans 16 amino acids. This sequence was found in a human donor in good health (CMV status not recorded). Some clones in this sample may be carry-over from other donors' samples. This chain connects TRBV7-9 to TRBJ2-7; 7 bases fit TRBD2. The sample was CD8+ T cells from cultured PBMCs, taken from culture after CMV antigen stimulation. The CDR3 DNA sequence: TGTGCCAGCAGCTTACTGGGGGGGATAGGCTCCTACGAGCAGTACTTC. It encodes CASSLLGGIGSYEQYF.